This record looks at one T cell receptor beta chain sequence and its context. The CDR3 is made up of 15 amino acids. V was shortened by 4 bases and J by 1 base, with 12 bases between the two germline ends. CDR1 is SGHRS and CDR2 is YFSETQ in the germline V gene. Enrollment of patients from Seattle took place during active infection, with longitudinal follow-up. The sample is drawn from a study of blood T cell repertoires in COVID-19. Study overall: The cDNA or gDNA used as material had been derived from T cells, B-cell-depleted T cells, or PBMCs.

Under the authors' procedure: Nucleated cell number was recorded as an estimate derived from reference gene primer amplification. Profiled with immunoSEQ multiplex PCR; TCRdb holds only in-frame clones, not every one. That table supplies the V and J calls and clone size; D and trimming were determined from the DNA. The profile shows about 200,000 clones, about four fifths of them singletons. Sample: peripheral blood. The chain recombines TRBV5-1 with TRBJ2-1; weak D call: TRBD2 (6 bases). The sequence was collected from a woman aged 40 to 50 with COVID-19, enrolled during active disease. DNA for the CDR3: TGCGCCAGCAGCCCCGGGACTTGGTCCTACAATGAGCAGTTCTTC. It codes for CASSPGTWSYNEQFF.